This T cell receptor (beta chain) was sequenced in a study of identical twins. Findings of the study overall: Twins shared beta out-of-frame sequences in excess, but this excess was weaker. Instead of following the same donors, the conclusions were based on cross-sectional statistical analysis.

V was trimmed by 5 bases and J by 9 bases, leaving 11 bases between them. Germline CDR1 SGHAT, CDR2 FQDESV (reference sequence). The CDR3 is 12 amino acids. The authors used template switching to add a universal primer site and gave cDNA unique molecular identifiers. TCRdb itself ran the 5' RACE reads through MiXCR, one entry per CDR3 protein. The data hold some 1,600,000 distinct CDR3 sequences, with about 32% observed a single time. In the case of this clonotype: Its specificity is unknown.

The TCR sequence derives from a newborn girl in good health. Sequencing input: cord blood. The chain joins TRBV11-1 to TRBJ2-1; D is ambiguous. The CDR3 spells CASSLLVPEQFF. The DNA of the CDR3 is TGTGCCAGCAGCCTCCTTGTGCCTGAGCAGTTCTTC.